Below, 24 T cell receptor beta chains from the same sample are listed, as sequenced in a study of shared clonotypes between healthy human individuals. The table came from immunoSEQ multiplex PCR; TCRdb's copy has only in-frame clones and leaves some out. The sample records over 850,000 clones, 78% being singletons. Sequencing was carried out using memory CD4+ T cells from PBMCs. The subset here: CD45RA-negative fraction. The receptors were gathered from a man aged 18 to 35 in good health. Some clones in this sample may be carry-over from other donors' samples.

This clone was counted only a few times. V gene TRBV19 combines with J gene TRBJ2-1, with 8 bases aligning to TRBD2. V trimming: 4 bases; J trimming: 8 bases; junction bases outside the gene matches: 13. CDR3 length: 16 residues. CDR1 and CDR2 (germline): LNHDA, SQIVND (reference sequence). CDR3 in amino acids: CASSRISGTSDDEQFF. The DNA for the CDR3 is TGTGCCAGTAGTAGAATTAGCGGGACATCTGACGATGAGCAGTTCTTC.

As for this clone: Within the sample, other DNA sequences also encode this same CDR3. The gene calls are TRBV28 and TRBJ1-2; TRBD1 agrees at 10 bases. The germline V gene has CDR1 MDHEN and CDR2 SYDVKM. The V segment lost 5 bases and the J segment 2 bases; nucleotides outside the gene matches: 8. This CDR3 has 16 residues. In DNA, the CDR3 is TGTGCCAGCAGTCCACCAGGGACAGGGGTCAACTATGGCTACACCTTC. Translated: CASSPPGTGVNYGYTF.

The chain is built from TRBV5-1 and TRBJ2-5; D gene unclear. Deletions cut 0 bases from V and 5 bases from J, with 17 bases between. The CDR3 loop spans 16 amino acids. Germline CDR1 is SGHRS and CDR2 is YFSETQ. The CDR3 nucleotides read TGCGCCAGCAGCTTGGAAGGAGTTAGGGTCTCGGAGACCCAGTACTTC. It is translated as CASSLEGVRVSETQYF.

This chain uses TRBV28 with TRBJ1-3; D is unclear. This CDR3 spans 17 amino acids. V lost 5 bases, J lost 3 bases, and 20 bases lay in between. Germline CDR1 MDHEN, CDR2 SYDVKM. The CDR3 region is CASSAETGPRGGNTIYF. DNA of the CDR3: TGTGCCAGCAGTGCAGAAACCGGACCGCGCGGTGGAAACACCATATATTTT.

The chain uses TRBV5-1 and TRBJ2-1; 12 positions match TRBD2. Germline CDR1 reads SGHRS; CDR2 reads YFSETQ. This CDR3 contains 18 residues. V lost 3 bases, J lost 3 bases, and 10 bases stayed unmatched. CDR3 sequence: CASSSGALAGGGYNEQFF. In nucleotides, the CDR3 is TGCGCCAGCAGCTCTGGGGCCCTAGCGGGAGGGGGCTACAATGAGCAGTTCTTC. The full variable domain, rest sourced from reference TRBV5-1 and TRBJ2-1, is KAGVTQTPRYLIKTRGQQVTLSCSPISGHRSVSWYQQTPGQGLQFLFEYFSETQRNKGNFPGRFSGRQFSNSRSEMNVSTLELGDSALYLCASSSGALAGGGYNEQFFGPGTRLTVL.

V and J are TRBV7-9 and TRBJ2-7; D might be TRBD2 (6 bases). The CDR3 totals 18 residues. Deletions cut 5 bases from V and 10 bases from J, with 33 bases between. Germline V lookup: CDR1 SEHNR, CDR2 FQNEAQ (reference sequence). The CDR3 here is CASSADGGLIWPATYQYF. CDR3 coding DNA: TGTGCCAGCAGCGCGGACGGGGGACTCATCTGGCCCGCTACCTACCAGTACTTC.

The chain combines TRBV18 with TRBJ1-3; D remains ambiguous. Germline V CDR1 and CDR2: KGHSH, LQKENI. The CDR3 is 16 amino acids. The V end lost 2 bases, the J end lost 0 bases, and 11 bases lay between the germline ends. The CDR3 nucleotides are TGTGCCAGCTCACCAATCTTAGCGAGCTCTGGAAACACCATATATTTT. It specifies CASSPILASSGNTIYF.

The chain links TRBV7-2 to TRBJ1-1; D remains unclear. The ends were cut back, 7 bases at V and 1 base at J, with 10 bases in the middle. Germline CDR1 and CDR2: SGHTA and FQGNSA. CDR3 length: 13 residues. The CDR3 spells CASTFDRNTEAFF. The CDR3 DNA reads TGTGCCAGCACCTTCGATAGGAACACTGAAGCTTTCTTT.

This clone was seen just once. As DNA, the CDR3 is TGTGCCAGCAGCTTTGATTTCGGTAACAGGCGGAATGAAAAACTGTTTTTT. Translating it yields CASSFDFGNRRNEKLFF. The rearrangement joins TRBV7-9 to TRBJ1-4; weak D call: TRBD1 (5 bases). Germline V gene data show CDR1 as SEHNR and CDR2 as FQNEAQ (reference sequence). The CDR3 covers 17 residues. V lost 3 bases and J lost 5, with 19 bases in between.

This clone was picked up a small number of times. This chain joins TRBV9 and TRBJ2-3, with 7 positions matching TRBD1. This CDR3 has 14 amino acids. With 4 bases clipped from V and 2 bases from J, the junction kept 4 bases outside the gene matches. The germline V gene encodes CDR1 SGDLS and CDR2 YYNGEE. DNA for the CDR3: TGTGCCAGCAGCCAGGGGGAGTTCACAGATACGCAGTATTTT. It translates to CASSQGEFTDTQYF.

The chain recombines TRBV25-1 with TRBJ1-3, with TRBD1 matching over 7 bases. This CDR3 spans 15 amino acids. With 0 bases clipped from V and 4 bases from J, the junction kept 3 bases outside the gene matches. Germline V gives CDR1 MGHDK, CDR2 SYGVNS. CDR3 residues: CASSEYRGQGNTIYF. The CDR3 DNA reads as TGTGCCAGCAGTGAATATAGGGGGCAGGGAAACACCATATATTTT.

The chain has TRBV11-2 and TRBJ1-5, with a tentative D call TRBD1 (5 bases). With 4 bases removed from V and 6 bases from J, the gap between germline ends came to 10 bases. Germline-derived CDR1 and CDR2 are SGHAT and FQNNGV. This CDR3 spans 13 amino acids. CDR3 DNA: TGTGCCAGCAGCTCAGACAGAAGTCAGCCCCAGCATTTT. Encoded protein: CASSSDRSQPQHF.

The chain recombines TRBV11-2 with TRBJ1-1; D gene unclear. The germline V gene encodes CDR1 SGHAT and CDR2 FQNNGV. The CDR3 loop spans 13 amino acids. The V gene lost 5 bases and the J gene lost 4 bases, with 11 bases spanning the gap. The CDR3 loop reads CASSIGVTTEAFF. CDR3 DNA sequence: TGTGCCAGCAGCATAGGAGTTACCACTGAAGCTTTCTTT.

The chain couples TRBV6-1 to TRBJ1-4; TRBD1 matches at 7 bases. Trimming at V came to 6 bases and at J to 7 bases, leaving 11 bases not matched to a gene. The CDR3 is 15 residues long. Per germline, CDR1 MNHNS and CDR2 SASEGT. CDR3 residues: CASSYIRGAGEKLFF. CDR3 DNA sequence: TGTGCCAGCAGCTATATCAGGGGGGCAGGTGAAAAACTGTTTTTT.

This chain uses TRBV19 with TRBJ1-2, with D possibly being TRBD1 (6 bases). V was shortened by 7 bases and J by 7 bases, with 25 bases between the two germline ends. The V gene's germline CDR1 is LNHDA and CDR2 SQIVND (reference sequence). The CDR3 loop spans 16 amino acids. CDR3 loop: CASTETGGLALAGYTF. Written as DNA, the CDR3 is TGTGCCAGTACCGAGACAGGAGGTCTCGCCTTGGCTGGCTACACCTTC.

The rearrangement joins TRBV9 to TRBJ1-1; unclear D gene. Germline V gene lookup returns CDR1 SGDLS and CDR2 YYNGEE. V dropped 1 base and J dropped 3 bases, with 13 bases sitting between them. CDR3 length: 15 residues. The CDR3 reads CASSVLTGGDTEAFF. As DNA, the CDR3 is TGTGCCAGCAGCGTACTAACCGGAGGAGACACTGAAGCTTTCTTT.

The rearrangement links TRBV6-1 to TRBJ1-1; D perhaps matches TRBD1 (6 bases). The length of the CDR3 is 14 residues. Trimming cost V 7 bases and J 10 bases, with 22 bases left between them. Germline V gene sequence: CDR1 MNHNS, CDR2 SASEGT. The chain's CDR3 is CASTRTLRGTGAFF. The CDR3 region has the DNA TGTGCCAGCACCCGAACCTTGAGGGGGACCGGAGCTTTCTTT.

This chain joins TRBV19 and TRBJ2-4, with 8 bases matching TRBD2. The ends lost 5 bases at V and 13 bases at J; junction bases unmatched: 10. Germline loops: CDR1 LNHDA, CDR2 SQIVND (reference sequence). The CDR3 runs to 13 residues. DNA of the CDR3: TGTGCCAGTAGTGAGTCGAGACTAGCGATACAGTACTTC. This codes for CASSESRLAIQYF. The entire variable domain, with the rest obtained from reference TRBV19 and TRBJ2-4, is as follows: DGGITQSPKYLFRKEGQNVTLSCEQNLNHDAMYWYRQDPGQGLRLIYYSQIVNDFQKGDIAEGYSVSREKKESFPLTVTSAQKNPTAFYLCASSESRLAIQYFGAGTRLSVL.

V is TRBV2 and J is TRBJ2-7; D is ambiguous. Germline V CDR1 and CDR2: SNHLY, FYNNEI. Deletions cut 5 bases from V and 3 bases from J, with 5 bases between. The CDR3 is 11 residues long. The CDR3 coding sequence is TGTGCCAGCAGTTTCTTCTACGAGCAGTACTTC. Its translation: CASSFFYEQYF.

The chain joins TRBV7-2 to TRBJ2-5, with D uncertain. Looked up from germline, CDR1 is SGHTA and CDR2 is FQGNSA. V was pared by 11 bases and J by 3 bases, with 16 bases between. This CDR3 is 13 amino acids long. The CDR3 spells CAPSRAFKETQYF. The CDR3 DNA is TGTGCCCCCTCTCGGGCCTTCAAAGAGACCCAGTACTTC.

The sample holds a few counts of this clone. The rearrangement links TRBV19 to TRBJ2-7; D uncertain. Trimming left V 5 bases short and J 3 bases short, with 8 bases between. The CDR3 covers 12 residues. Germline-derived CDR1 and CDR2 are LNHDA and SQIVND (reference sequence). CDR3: CASSERGYEQYF. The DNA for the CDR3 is TGTGCCAGTAGTGAGAGAGGCTACGAGCAGTACTTC.

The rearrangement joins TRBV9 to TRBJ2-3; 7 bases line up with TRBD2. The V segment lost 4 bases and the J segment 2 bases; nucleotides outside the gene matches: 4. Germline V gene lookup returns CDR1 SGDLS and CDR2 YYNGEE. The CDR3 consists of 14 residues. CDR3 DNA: TGTGCCAGCAGCCTACGGGACTACACAGATACGCAGTATTTT. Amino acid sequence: CASSLRDYTDTQYF. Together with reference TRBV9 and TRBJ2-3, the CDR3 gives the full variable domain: DSGVTQTPKHLITATGQRVTLRCSPRSGDLSVYWYQQSLDQGLQFLIQYYNGEERAKGNILERFSAQQFPDLHSELNLSSLELGDSALYFCASSLRDYTDTQYFGPGTRLTVL.

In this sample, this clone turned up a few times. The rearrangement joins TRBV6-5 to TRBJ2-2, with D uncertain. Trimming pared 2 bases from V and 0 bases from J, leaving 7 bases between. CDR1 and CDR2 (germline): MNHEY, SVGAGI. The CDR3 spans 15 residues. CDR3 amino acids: CASSYRVTNTGELFF. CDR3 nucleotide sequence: TGTGCCAGCAGTTACAGGGTGACGAACACCGGGGAGCTGTTTTTT.

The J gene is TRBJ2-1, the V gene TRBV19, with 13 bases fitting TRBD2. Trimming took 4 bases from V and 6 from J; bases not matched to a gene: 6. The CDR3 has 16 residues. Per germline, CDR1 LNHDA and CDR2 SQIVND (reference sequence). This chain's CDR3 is CASSRRTSGSFNEQFF. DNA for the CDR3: TGTGCCAGTAGTAGACGGACTAGCGGGAGTTTCAATGAGCAGTTCTTC.